There are a few counts of the clone carrying this T cell receptor beta chain. Per germline, CDR1 LGHDT and CDR2 YNNKEL (reference sequence). V shed 0 bases and J 6 bases; nucleotides not matched to a gene: 4. The CDR3 extends over 15 amino acids. Original data processing: By means of reference gene primer amplification, nucleated cell counts were estimated. TCRdb keeps only in-frame clones here, not all; method: immunoSEQ multiplex PCR. V and J calls plus clone size are reproduced from that table; the DNA served to infer D and trimming. The profile shows 450,000 to 500,000 clones, about 88% of them singletons. These data belong to a study of blood T cell repertoires in COVID-19. Study-wide context: Sites across the United States, Italy and Spain contributed samples from acute and convalescent COVID-19. T cells, B-cell-depleted T cells, or PBMCs provided the cDNA or gDNA that served as material.

The sample comprised PBMCs or T cells enriched from blood (not recorded which). This clonotype was sampled from an older woman who had recovered from COVID-19. J is TRBJ1-3 and V is TRBV3-1 (or the pseudogene TRBV3-2); TRBD1 agrees at 8 bases. The CDR3 coding sequence is TGTGCCAGCAGCCAAGAATGGACAGGGATAAACACCATATATTTT. Its translation is CASSQEWTGINTIYF.